The rows below give T cell receptor beta chains drawn from one sample of a study of T cells in Graves' hyperthyroidism and ophthalmopathy. In TCRdb, the multiplex PCR reads were re-called with MiXCR into one record per CDR3 protein. The sample includes a few hundred thousand distinct CDR3 sequences, around a quarter of them seen just once. Sequenced: blood. These receptors came from a man aged 45-65 years with Graves' hyperthyroidism. The CDR3 runs from the conserved cysteine through the conserved F or W. Fields, in order: J gene, V gene, CDR3 protein.

>TRBJ1-1|TRBV6-1
CASGTGWTEAFF
>TRBJ2-1|TRBV7-3
CASSFLYNEQFF
>TRBJ2-1|TRBV12-3/TRBV12-4
CASSPMGLASYNEQFF
>TRBJ1-1|TRBV5-1
CASSLEGRGITEAFF
>TRBJ1-1|TRBV6-1
CASRYYGGEAFF
>TRBJ1-1|TRBV14
CASSLGGTPIEAFF
>TRBJ2-3|TRBV12-3/TRBV12-4
CASSFGTTIYTQYF
>TRBJ2-1|TRBV20-1
CSAVRSSYNEQFF
>TRBJ2-2|TRBV7-3
CASSLTSGTNTGELFF
>TRBJ2-7|TRBV6-1
CASSEWAQGEQYF
>TRBJ2-7|TRBV6-1
CASIPRAGVSFDGEQYF
>TRBJ2-7|TRBV14
CASSPSWSREQYF
>TRBJ2-3|TRBV9
CASSVARRTGDTQYF
>TRBJ2-2|TRBV7-2
CASSLRLAFGELFF
>TRBJ2-2|TRBV30
CAFGTSLSGELFF
>TRBJ2-1|TRBV13
CASSLTPRRFF
>TRBJ2-7|TRBV5-1
CASSQTSSEQYF
>TRBJ2-1|TRBV28
CASRTSGSSNEQFF
>TRBJ2-7|TRBV29-1
CSVEGGSGAGYEQYF
>TRBJ1-1|TRBV30
CTWSVAENTEAFF
>TRBJ1-1|TRBV6-1
CASRERGTGVLNTEAFF
>TRBJ2-1|TRBV5-1
CASSSAGSYNERFF
>TRBJ1-1|TRBV7-6
CASSLVGHGSEAFF
>TRBJ2-5|TRBV28
CASSLIAGDGETQYF
>TRBJ2-3|TRBV20-1
CSAEQGGWTDTQYF
>TRBJ2-2|TRBV6-2/TRBV6-3
CASLKPYKLNTGELFF
>TRBJ2-3|TRBV6-1
CASMREWSADTQYF
>TRBJ2-7|TRBV18
CASSPPTAASGREQYF
>TRBJ2-5|TRBV7-3
CASSLTFTSGRGEETQYF
>TRBJ2-7|TRBV5-1
CASSLTTGGAYEQYF
>TRBJ2-7|TRBV2
CASSEVIHEQYF
>TRBJ2-7|TRBV7-8
CASSSPKQGSSYEQYF
>TRBJ1-2|TRBV10-3
CAISTGESYGYTF
>TRBJ2-7|TRBV19
CASSLRWNYEQYF
>TRBJ1-3|TRBV2
CASSDYGAGNTIYF
>TRBJ2-1|TRBV11-3
CASRDGTGNEQFF
>TRBJ1-1|TRBV11-2
CASSSGTLFNTEAFF
>TRBJ1-2|TRBV11-2
CASSFGGSQLFGYTF
>TRBJ2-1|TRBV10-3
CAISSPGLAGDEQFF
>TRBJ2-1|TRBV7-3
CASSLNPGTATTSSYNEQFF
>TRBJ2-7|TRBV6-6
CASSYRGGTYEQYF
>TRBJ2-4|TRBV25-1
CASSPWEAKNIQYF
>TRBJ2-7|TRBV7-2
CASSPSRDLYEQYF
>TRBJ2-5|TRBV7-6
CASSFRESRLETQYF
>TRBJ1-5|TRBV29-1
CSVGTGVFNQPQHF
>TRBJ2-3|TRBV14
CASSQDHFSTDTQYF
>TRBJ2-7|TRBV19
CASSKLQGSEQYF
>TRBJ2-1|TRBV2
CASSEALAGSGEQFF
>TRBJ2-5|TRBV7-3
CASSAAPGMGETQYF
>TRBJ2-5|TRBV10-1
CASSESGAGKTQYF
>TRBJ2-7|TRBV10-3
CAISAGTTSYEQYF
>TRBJ2-5|TRBV7-9
CASSLLGTQETQYF